This T cell receptor beta chain was sequenced in a study of T cells after yellow fever vaccination. Study context: When fractions had low cell numbers, they were prepared with SMART-Seq v4 Ultra Low Input.

This clonotype was found a few times. Its antigen is not identified. The germline gives CDR1 SQVTM, CDR2 ANQGSEA. The CDR3 extends over 13 amino acids. V was pared by 4 bases and J by 0 bases, with 9 bases between. Using its own MiXCR run on the 5' RACE reads, TCRdb lists one record per CDR3 protein. The data show 250,000 to 400,000 distinct CDR3 sequences, with approximately 4.3% seen just once and approximately 19% held by the top ten. Study-level findings and limits: Abundant bulk-derived clonotypes could contaminate FACS-sorted repertoires. CD4 and CD8 compartments shared a small share of clonotypes, likely from convergent recombination. Boosting was followed by the reappearance of most primary-vaccination clones (about 96% CD4, about 88% CD8).

This chain links TRBV29-1 with TRBJ1-1, with D unclear. This specimen was PBMCs, taken 15 days after the yellow fever booster vaccination. The source of this sequence is a man between 18 and 29 years old who received the YFV17D yellow fever vaccine. The CDR3: CSVVGWLNTEAFF. In DNA form, the CDR3 reads TGCAGCGTTGTTGGTTGGTTGAACACTGAAGCTTTCTTT.